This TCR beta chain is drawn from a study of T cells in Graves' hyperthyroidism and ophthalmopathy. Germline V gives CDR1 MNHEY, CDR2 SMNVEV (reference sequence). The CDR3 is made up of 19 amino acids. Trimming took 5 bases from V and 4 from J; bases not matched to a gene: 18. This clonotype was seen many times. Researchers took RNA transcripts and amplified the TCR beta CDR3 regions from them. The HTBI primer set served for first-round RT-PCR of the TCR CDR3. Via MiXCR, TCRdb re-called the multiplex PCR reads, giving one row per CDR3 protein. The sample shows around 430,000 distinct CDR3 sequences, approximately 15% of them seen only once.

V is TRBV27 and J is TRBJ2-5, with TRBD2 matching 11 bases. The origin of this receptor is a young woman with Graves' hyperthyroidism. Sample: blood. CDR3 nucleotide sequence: TGTGCCAGCAGTAAACGGACTAGCGGGTTCGGGGGGCCCAGAGAGACCCAGTACTTC. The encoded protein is CASSKRTSGFGGPRETQYF.